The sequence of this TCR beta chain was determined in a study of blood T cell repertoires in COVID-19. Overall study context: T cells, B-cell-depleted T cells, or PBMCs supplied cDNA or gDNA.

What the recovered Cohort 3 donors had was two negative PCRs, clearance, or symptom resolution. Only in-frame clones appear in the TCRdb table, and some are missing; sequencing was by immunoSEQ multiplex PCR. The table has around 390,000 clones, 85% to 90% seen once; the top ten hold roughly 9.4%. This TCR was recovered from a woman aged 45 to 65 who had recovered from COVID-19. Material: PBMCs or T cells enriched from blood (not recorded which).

CDR3 in amino acids: CAISGLAGGTYEQYF. CDR3 sequence (DNA): TGTGCCATCAGTGGACTAGCGGGGGGAACCTACGAGCAGTACTTC. The chain combines TRBV10-3 with TRBJ2-7; 13 bases map to TRBD2. The germline CDR1 and CDR2 sequences are ENHRY and SYGVKD. The CDR3 is 15 amino acids. The V gene end was trimmed by 4 bases and the J gene end by 2 bases; junction bases not matched to a gene: 2.